The rows below give T cell receptor beta chains drawn from one sample of a study of T cell responses to AZD1222 COVID-19 vaccine. The repertoire was sequenced with immunoSEQ multiplex PCR; TCRdb's copy has only in-frame clones and lacks some. The repertoire holds some 150,000 clones, with roughly 90% as singletons. The source was peripheral blood, collected on day 0 of AZD1222 vaccination. The receptor set was obtained from an adult in good health. The CDR3 runs from the conserved cysteine through the conserved F or W. D genes are given only for firm matches. Clone size appears in some rows only: once, few, many, or a class for an expanded clone.

J gene | D gene | clone size | V gene | CDR3 protein | CDR3 DNA
TRBJ2-7 | NA | NA | TRBV7-2 | CASSPTQGSSEQYF | TGTGCCAGCAGCCCAACCCAGGGCTCGAGTGAGCAGTACTTC
TRBJ2-3 | TRBD1 | NA | TRBV24-1 | CATSEPGQGTDTQYF | TGTGCCACCAGTGAACCGGGACAGGGTACAGATACGCAGTATTTT
TRBJ2-1 | NA | NA | TRBV9 | CASSVGGEAYDEQFF | TGTGCCAGCAGCGTAGGTGGGGAGGCGTACGATGAGCAGTTCTTC
TRBJ1-6 | NA | NA | TRBV7-9 | CASSPGISPLHF | TGTGCCAGCAGCCCAGGGATTTCACCCCTCCACTTT
TRBJ2-1 | NA | NA | TRBV11-2 | CASSPTDVGKQFF | TGTGCCAGCAGCCCAACCGACGTGGGAAAGCAGTTCTTC
TRBJ1-4 | TRBD1 | NA | TRBV19 | CASSIQGAGTNEKLFF | TGTGCCAGTAGCATACAGGGGGCCGGAACTAATGAAAAACTGTTTTTT
TRBJ1-1 | NA | NA | TRBV30 | CAWRQGIGTEAFF | TGTGCCTGGAGGCAGGGAATAGGAACTGAAGCTTTCTTT
TRBJ2-7 | NA | NA | TRBV7-2 | CASTFRGGEQYF | TGTGCCAGCACCTTCAGGGGAGGCGAGCAGTACTTC
TRBJ1-4 | TRBD1 | NA | TRBV6-6 | CASRPGQWEKLFF | TGTGCCAGCAGGCCGGGACAGTGGGAAAAACTGTTTTTT
TRBJ1-2 | NA | NA | TRBV5-5 | CASSLGVNYGYTF | TGTGCCAGCAGCTTGGGGGTTAACTATGGCTACACCTTC
TRBJ2-1 | TRBD2 | NA | TRBV27 | CASSQLAGGQFF | TGTGCCAGCAGCCAACTAGCGGGTGGTCAGTTCTTC
TRBJ1-5 | TRBD1 | NA | TRBV28 | CASRRQGDQPQHF | TGTGCCAGCAGACGACAGGGGGACCAGCCCCAGCATTTT
TRBJ1-2 | NA | NA | TRBV5-1 | CASSSEALGYGYTF | TGCGCCAGCAGCTCAGAGGCCCTAGGCTATGGCTACACCTTC
TRBJ2-4 | NA | NA | TRBV19 | CATTSGLAKNIQYF | TGTGCCACGACCAGCGGACTAGCCAAAAACATTCAGTACTTC
TRBJ2-7 | NA | NA | TRBV5-1 | CASSLGRTLAYEQYF | TGCGCCAGCAGCTTGGGGAGGACCCTTGCCTACGAGCAGTACTTC
TRBJ2-7 | NA | NA | TRBV6-5 | CASSYSPAGRNYEQYF | TGTGCCAGCAGTTACTCGCCTGCAGGAAGGAACTACGAGCAGTACTTC
TRBJ1-2 | NA | few | TRBV28 | CASSLGNYGYTF | TGTGCCAGCAGTTTAGGCAACTATGGCTACACCTTC
TRBJ1-2 | NA | NA | TRBV9 | CASSLRGRTYGYTF | TGTGCCAGCAGCCTTAGAGGAAGGACCTATGGCTACACCTTC
TRBJ2-7 | TRBD2 | NA | TRBV6-1 | CASSEGVGSGTTYEQYF | TGTGCCAGCAGTGAAGGGGTTGGTAGCGGGACGACCTACGAGCAGTACTTC
TRBJ1-2 | NA | NA | TRBV19 | CASRGQNYGYTF | TGTGCCAGTAGGGGACAAAACTATGGCTACACCTTC
TRBJ2-7 | TRBD1 | NA | TRBV29-1 | CSAVGQWNEQYF | TGCAGCGCCGTGGGACAGTGGAACGAGCAGTACTTC
TRBJ1-3 | NA | NA | TRBV5-6 | CASSLRGLRGSGNTIYF | TGTGCCAGCAGCCTCCGTGGTTTGAGGGGCTCTGGAAACACCATATATTTT
TRBJ2-2 | NA | once | TRBV5-4 | CASSVVGGTNTGELFF | TGTGCCAGCAGCGTAGTTGGGGGCACGAACACCGGGGAGCTGTTTTTT
TRBJ2-5 | NA | NA | TRBV5-1 | CASSLGLAKETQYF | TGCGCCAGCAGCTTAGGGTTGGCGAAAGAGACCCAGTACTTC
TRBJ2-2 | NA | NA | TRBV2 | CASRGGGNTGELFF | TGTGCCAGCAGGGGTGGGGGAAACACCGGGGAGCTGTTTTTT
TRBJ1-5 | NA | NA | TRBV28 | CASRIGRNQPQHF | TGTGCCAGCAGGATAGGGAGGAATCAGCCCCAGCATTTT
TRBJ2-1 | NA | NA | TRBV9 | CASSSRTGLNEQFF | TGTGCCAGCAGCTCACGGACCGGGTTAAATGAGCAGTTCTTC
TRBJ1-1 | NA | NA | TRBV6-5 | CASEDNPSTEAFF | TGTGCCAGCGAGGACAATCCGAGCACTGAAGCTTTCTTT
TRBJ2-5 | TRBD2 | once | TRBV6-5 | CASSSGRAPETQYF | TGTGCCAGCAGCAGCGGGAGAGCCCCAGAGACCCAGTACTTC
TRBJ1-6 | NA | NA | TRBV30 | CAWSDGRGVSPLHF | TGTGCCTGGAGTGACGGCAGAGGGGTATCACCCCTCCACTTT
TRBJ1-1 | NA | NA | TRBV18 | CASSPLFSATEAFF | TGTGCCAGCTCACCGTTATTTTCCGCCACTGAAGCTTTCTTT
TRBJ2-1 | NA | NA | TRBV4-1 | CASSLPVSYNEQFF | TGCGCCAGCAGCCTGCCAGTCTCCTACAATGAGCAGTTCTTC
TRBJ1-4 | NA | NA | TRBV20-1 | CSASDATNEKLFF | TGCAGTGCTAGTGATGCAACTAATGAAAAACTGTTTTTT
TRBJ2-1 | NA | NA | TRBV4-3 | CASSRKPATAGLTSSYNEQFF | TGCGCCAGCAGCCGAAAGCCCGCGACGGCGGGACTCACCTCCTCCTACAATGAGCAGTTCTTC
TRBJ2-7 | TRBD2 | NA | TRBV9 | CASSVMASGEQYF | TGTGCCAGCAGCGTAATGGCTAGCGGCGAGCAGTACTTC
TRBJ2-3 | NA | NA | TRBV19 | CASSIGSTDTQYF | TGTGCCAGTAGTATAGGGAGCACAGATACGCAGTATTTT
TRBJ1-5 | NA | NA | TRBV27 | CASSLGSYSNQPQHF | TGTGCCAGCAGTTTAGGCAGCTATAGCAATCAGCCCCAGCATTTT
TRBJ2-3 | TRBD1 | NA | TRBV5-1 | CASSGRGHTDTQYF | TGCGCCAGCAGCGGAAGGGGGCACACAGATACGCAGTATTTT
TRBJ2-2 | NA | NA | TRBV28 | CASIRDTNTGELFF | TGTGCCAGCATCCGAGACACAAACACCGGGGAGCTGTTTTTT
TRBJ2-3 | NA | once | TRBV18 | CASSPRNSAGLLGTQYF | TGTGCCAGCTCACCACGTAACAGCGCGGGTCTTCTTGGTACGCAGTATTTT
TRBJ1-2 | NA | NA | TRBV5-5 | CASSLGPGSLNYGYTF | TGTGCCAGCAGCTTGGGCCCAGGGAGCCTAAACTATGGCTACACCTTC
TRBJ2-7 | TRBD1 | NA | TRBV25-1 | CASSATGYEQYF | TGTGCCAGCAGTGCGACAGGGTACGAGCAGTACTTC
TRBJ2-6 | TRBD1 | few | TRBV27 | CASSSQPPDRGGSNGANVLTF | TGTGCCAGCAGTTCACAACCCCCGGACAGGGGGGGTTCGAATGGGGCCAACGTCCTGACTTTC
TRBJ2-7 | TRBD1 | NA | TRBV18 | CASSPGRTGSEQYF | TGTGCCAGCTCACCGGGCCGGACAGGGAGCGAGCAGTACTTC
TRBJ2-2 | NA | NA | TRBV7-3 | CASSLIRARELFF | TGTGCCAGCAGCTTAATCAGGGCCCGGGAGCTGTTTTTT
TRBJ1-1 | NA | NA | TRBV27 | CASKRGGGTEAFF | TGTGCCAGCAAAAGAGGGGGAGGCACTGAAGCTTTCTTT
TRBJ1-5 | TRBD1 | once | TRBV10-3 | CAIRTGTNQPQHF | TGTGCCATCAGGACAGGGACGAACCAGCCCCAGCATTTT
TRBJ2-1 | TRBD2 | NA | TRBV3-1/TRBV3-2 | CASSRREGIGEQFF | TGTGCCAGCAGCCGGCGGGAGGGAATTGGAGAGCAGTTCTTC
TRBJ2-7 | NA | NA | TRBV4-2 | CASSPRSRGGTSYEQYF | TGTGCCAGCAGCCCCCGGTCCCGCGGCGGGACATCCTACGAGCAGTACTTC